This T cell receptor (beta chain) was documented in a study of cytomegalovirus exposure and HLA in healthy donors. PCR involved 60 Vbeta and 13 Jbeta primers. Libraries were prepared by immunoSEQ multiplex PCR; TCRdb keeps only in-frame clonotypes and omits some of them. The sample yields more than 150,000 clones, about 81% seen once. With V trimmed by 4 bases and J by 6 bases, 6 bases remained unmatched. Germline assignment: CDR1 MNHNS and CDR2 SASEGT. This CDR3 has 14 amino acids. This clone was detected once. This receptor was taken from a woman between 18 and 30 years old in good health and CMV-seropositive. The material sequenced was PBMCs. The V gene is TRBV6-1, the J gene TRBJ2-7; 10 bases match TRBD2. The CDR3 region is CASSVQRGGGEQYF. DNA of the CDR3: TGTGCCAGCAGTGTACAGCGGGGGGGTGGCGAGCAGTACTTC.